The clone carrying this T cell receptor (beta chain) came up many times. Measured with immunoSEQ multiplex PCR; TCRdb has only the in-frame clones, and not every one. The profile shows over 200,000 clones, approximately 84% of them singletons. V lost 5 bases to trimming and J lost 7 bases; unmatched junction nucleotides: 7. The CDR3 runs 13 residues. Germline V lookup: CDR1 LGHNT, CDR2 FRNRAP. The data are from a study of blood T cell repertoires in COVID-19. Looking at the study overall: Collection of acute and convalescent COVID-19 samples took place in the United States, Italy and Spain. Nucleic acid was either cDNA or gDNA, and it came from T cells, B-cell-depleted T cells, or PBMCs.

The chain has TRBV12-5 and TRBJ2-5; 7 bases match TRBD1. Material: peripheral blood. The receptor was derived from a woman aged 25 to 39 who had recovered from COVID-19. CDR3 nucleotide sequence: TGTGCTAGTGGTCCGGACAGGTCAGGGACCCAGTACTTC. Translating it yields CASGPDRSGTQYF.